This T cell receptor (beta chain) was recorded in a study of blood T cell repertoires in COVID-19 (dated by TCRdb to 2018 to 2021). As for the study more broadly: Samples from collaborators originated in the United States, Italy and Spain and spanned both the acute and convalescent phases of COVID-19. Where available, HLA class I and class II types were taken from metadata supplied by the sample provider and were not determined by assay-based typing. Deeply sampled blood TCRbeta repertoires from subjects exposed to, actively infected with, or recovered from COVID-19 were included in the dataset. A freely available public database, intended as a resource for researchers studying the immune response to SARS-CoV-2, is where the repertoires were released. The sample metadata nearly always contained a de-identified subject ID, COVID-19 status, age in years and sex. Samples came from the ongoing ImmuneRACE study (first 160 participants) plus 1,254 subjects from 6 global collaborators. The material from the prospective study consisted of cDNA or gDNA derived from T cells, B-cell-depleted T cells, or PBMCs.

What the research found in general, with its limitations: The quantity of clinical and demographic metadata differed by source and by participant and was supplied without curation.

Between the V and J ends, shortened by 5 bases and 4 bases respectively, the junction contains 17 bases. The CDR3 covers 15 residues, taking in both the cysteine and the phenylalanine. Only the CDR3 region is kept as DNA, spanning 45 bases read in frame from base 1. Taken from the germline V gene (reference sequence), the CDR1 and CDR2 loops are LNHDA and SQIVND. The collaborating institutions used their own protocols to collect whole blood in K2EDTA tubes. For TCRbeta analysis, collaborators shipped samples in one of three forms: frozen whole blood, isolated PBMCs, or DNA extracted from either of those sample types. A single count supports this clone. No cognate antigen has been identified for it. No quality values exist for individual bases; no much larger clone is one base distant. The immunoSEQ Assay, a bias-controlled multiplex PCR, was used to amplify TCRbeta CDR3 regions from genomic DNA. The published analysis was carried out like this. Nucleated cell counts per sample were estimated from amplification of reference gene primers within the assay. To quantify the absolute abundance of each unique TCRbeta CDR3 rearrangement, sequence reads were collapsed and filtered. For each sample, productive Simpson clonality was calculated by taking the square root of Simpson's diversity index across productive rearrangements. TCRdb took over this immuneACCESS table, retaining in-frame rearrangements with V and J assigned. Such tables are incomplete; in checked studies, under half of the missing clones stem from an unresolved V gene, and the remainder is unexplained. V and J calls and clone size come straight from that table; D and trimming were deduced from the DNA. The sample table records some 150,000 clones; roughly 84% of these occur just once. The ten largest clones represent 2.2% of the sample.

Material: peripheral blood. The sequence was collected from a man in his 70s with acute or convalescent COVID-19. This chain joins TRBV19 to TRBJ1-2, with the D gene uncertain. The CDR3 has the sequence CASSSRTGTLYGYTF. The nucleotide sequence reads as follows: TGTGCCAGTAGTTCGAGGACGGGAACCCTCTATGGCTACACCTTC.